This T cell receptor (beta chain) was profiled in a study of T cells after yellow fever vaccination. As for the study in general: Fractions of limited cellularity were prepared by means of SMART-Seq v4 Ultra Low Input. Study-level points and caveats: A small share of clonotypes appeared in both CD4 and CD8 compartments. Booster sampling recovered most clones from primary vaccination (nearly 98% CD4, around 88% CD8).

Concerning this clonotype: Its target is unknown.

In making TCR cDNA, 5'RACE template switching added a universal primer site and UMIs to it. TCRdb analysed the 5' RACE reads with MiXCR anew, one entry per CDR3 protein. There are about 370,000 distinct CDR3 sequences in the sample; about 9.9% occur only once, and 18% lies in the top ten. The CDR3 totals 14 residues. Per germline, CDR1 DFQATT and CDR2 SNEGSKA (reference sequence). The V and J ends lost 5 bases and 6 bases, in that order; junction bases with no gene match: 13. The source of this sequence is a man aged 18 to 30 who received the YFV17D yellow fever vaccine. This sequence joins TRBV20-1 and TRBJ2-7, with 7 nucleotides matching TRBD1. The input for sequencing was PBMCs, taken on the day of the first yellow fever vaccination. CDR3 sequence (DNA): TGCAGTGCTGGCGCCGGGACAGAAGGCTTCGAGCAGTACTTC. It codes for CSAGAGTEGFEQYF.